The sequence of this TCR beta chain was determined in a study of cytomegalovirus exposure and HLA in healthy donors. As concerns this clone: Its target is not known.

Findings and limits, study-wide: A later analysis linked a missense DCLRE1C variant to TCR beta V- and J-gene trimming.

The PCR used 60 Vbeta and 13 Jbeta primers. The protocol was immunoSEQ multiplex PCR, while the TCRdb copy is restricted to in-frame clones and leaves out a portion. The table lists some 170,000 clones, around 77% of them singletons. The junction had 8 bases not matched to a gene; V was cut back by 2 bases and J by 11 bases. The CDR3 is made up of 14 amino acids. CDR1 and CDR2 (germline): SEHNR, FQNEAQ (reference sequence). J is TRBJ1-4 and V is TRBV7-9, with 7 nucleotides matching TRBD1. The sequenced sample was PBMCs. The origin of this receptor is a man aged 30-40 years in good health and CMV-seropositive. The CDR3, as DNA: TGTGCCAGCAGCTTACGACAGGGCATGGTGAAACTGTTTTTT. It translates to CASSLRQGMVKLFF.